These 15 T cell receptor beta chains share one sample of origin, sequenced in a study of graft-versus-host responses after intestinal transplantation. Clones were sequenced by immunoSEQ multiplex PCR, and TCRdb holds only the in-frame ones, with some missing. The repertoire holds 20,000 to 25,000 clones, with approximately 89% as singletons. The sample in question was PBMCs, obtained roughly 64 days after intestinal transplantation. Source of these receptors: a human patient who received an intestinal transplant, so some T cells may come from the graft donor.

J is TRBJ2-7 and V is TRBV5-1; a possible D gene is TRBD1 (5 bases). The CDR3 extends over 15 amino acids. CDR1 is SGHRS, CDR2 YFSETQ, per germline. V was cut by 1 base and J by 3 bases, with 14 bases left in between. The CDR3 DNA follows: TGCGCCAGCAGCTTGTACAGGACCGCTAACTACGAGCAGTACTTC. Protein: CASSLYRTANYEQYF.

The J gene is TRBJ1-1, the V gene TRBV7-2; perhaps TRBD1 as D (6 bases). This CDR3 has 11 residues. V was shortened by 6 bases and J by 8 bases, with 10 bases between the two germline ends. Germline CDR1 reads SGHTA; CDR2 reads FQGNSA. CDR3 in DNA: TGTGCCAGCAGACTGGGACAAGAAGCTTTCTTT. It translates to CASRLGQEAFF.

This clone was found a few times. This rearrangement joins TRBV4-3 to TRBJ1-2, with D possibly being TRBD1 (6 bases). Trimming took 4 bases from V and 4 from J, leaving 19 bases between them. This CDR3 is built from 16 residues. The germline V gene encodes CDR1 LGHNA and CDR2 YSLEER. The CDR3: CASSPWTEETLYGYTF. The CDR3 coding sequence is TGCGCCAGCAGCCCTTGGACAGAGGAAACCCTCTATGGCTACACCTTC.

This sequence joins TRBV7-6 and TRBJ1-3; unclear D gene. This CDR3 contains 13 residues. CDR1 is SGHVS, CDR2 FNYEAQ, per germline. With 3 bases removed from V and 8 bases from J, the gap between germline ends came to 11 bases. CDR3 amino acids: CASSFSAGDTIYF. The CDR3 nucleotides are TGTGCCAGCAGCTTTTCCGCCGGCGACACCATATATTTT.

A few counts support this clone. This chain links TRBV5-1 with TRBJ2-2; D remains unclear. The CDR3 length is 17 residues. The V and J ends lost 0 bases and 0 bases respectively, with 12 bases between them. The germline CDR1 and CDR2 sequences are SGHRS and YFSETQ. CDR3 nucleotides: TGCGCCAGCAGCTTGGCGGGTTGGGTCACGAACACCGGGGAGCTGTTTTTT. This codes for CASSLAGWVTNTGELFF.

V is TRBV7-9 and J is TRBJ2-7; D is ambiguous. V lost 5 bases and J 6 bases, leaving 17 bases between the germline ends. The germline V gene encodes CDR1 SEHNR and CDR2 FQNEAQ (reference sequence). The CDR3 runs to 14 residues. CDR3 loop: CASSLNPGLGEQYF. Here the CDR3 DNA reads TGTGCCAGCAGCCTTAACCCAGGTCTGGGCGAGCAGTACTTC. The entire variable domain, with the rest obtained from reference TRBV7-9 and TRBJ2-7, is as follows: DTGVSQNPRHKITKRGQNVTFRCDPISEHNRLYWYRQTLGQGPEFLTYFQNEAQLEKSRLLSDRFSAERPKGSFSTLEIQRTEQGDSAMYLCASSLNPGLGEQYFGPGTRLTVT.

V usage is TRBV2 and J usage is TRBJ1-1, with 12 nucleotides matching TRBD1. This CDR3 has 14 amino acids. The germline gives CDR1 SNHLY, CDR2 FYNNEI. V shed 6 bases, J shed 8 bases, and the junction held 7 bases outside the gene matches. CDR3 bases: TGTGCCAGCAGCCAAGCCGGGACAGGGGGCGAAGCTTTCTTT. This encodes CASSQAGTGGEAFF.

The genes are TRBV18 and TRBJ2-1; weak D call: TRBD1 (5 bases). The germline V and J ends were trimmed by 6 bases and 4 bases, with 16 bases remaining between them. Per germline, CDR1 KGHSH and CDR2 LQKENI. The CDR3 sequence is 15 residues long. CDR3: CASSLRVLVYNEQFF. The CDR3 DNA reads as TGTGCCAGCTCCCTCAGGGTGCTCGTGTACAATGAGCAGTTCTTC.

The chain carries TRBV11-3 and TRBJ1-1; 7 nucleotides line up with TRBD1. Germline V lookup: CDR1 SGHNT, CDR2 YENEEA. There are 16 residues in the CDR3. With 7 bases clipped from V and 7 bases from J, the junction kept 18 bases outside the gene matches. The CDR3 region has the DNA TGTGCCAGCACCCATCTAGGGACAGTGAACTTGAATGAAGCTTTCTTT. Its protein product is CASTHLGTVNLNEAFF.

V and J are TRBV7-9 and TRBJ1-1; D is unclear. V was cut by 2 bases and J by 0 bases, with 10 bases left in between. This CDR3 has 15 residues. CDR1 and CDR2 from the germline V gene are SEHNR and FQNEAQ (reference sequence). The CDR3 spells CASSLLIEMNTEAFF. Here the CDR3 DNA reads TGTGCCAGCAGCTTATTGATCGAGATGAACACTGAAGCTTTCTTT. Combining the CDR3 with reference TRBV7-9 and TRBJ1-1 gives the whole variable domain DTGVSQNPRHKITKRGQNVTFRCDPISEHNRLYWYRQTLGQGPEFLTYFQNEAQLEKSRLLSDRFSAERPKGSFSTLEIQRTEQGDSAMYLCASSLLIEMNTEAFFGQGTRLTVV.

This clone was seen more than once but under ten times. The V call is TRBV18, the J call TRBJ2-2; D remains unclear. Germline CDR1 and CDR2: KGHSH and LQKENI. This CDR3 has 14 amino acids. The V end was cut by 2 bases, the J end by 1 base, with 5 bases between. The CDR3 region is CASSPWENTGELFF. The CDR3 nucleotides read TGTGCCAGCTCACCATGGGAGAACACCGGGGAGCTGTTTTTT.

V gene TRBV7-2 combines with J gene TRBJ2-5; D is undetermined. The CDR3 sequence is 16 residues long. Trimming removed 5 bases from V and 4 bases from J, with 20 bases in between. Germline V gene sequence: CDR1 SGHTA, CDR2 FQGNSA. The CDR3 is CASSLRTGSKGETQYF. The CDR3 coding sequence is TGTGCCAGCAGCCTTCGAACGGGTTCGAAGGGAGAGACCCAGTACTTC.

The chain links TRBV15 to TRBJ2-5, with 7 bases aligning to TRBD1. With the DNA end fitting TRBJ2-7 better, the J assignment may be wrong. The CDR3 is 14 amino acids. Germline V lookup: CDR1 LNHNV, CDR2 YYDKDF (reference sequence). CDR3 coding DNA: TGTGCCACCAGCAGGACAGGGAATATCTACGAGCAGTACTTC. Its protein is CATSRTGNIYEQYF.

The chain recombines TRBV19 with TRBJ1-2, with D possibly TRBD1 on 5 matching bases. The CDR3 has 14 residues. Trimming pared 3 bases from V and 6 bases from J, leaving 14 bases between. Germline assignment: CDR1 LNHDA and CDR2 SQIVND (reference sequence). This chain's CDR3 is CASSMGPGGHGYTF. DNA for the CDR3: TGTGCCAGTAGTATGGGACCAGGCGGCCATGGCTACACCTTC.

The genes are TRBV12-5 and TRBJ1-4, with a tentative D call TRBD1 (5 bases). In germline, CDR1 is LGHNT, CDR2 FRNRAP. Trimming cost V 2 bases and J 7 bases, with 29 bases left between them. There are 20 residues in the CDR3. The CDR3 is CASGLSGGGPPQGRSEKLFF. For the CDR3, the DNA is TGTGCTAGTGGTTTGAGTGGCGGGGGTCCTCCCCAGGGTCGAAGTGAAAAACTGTTTTTT.